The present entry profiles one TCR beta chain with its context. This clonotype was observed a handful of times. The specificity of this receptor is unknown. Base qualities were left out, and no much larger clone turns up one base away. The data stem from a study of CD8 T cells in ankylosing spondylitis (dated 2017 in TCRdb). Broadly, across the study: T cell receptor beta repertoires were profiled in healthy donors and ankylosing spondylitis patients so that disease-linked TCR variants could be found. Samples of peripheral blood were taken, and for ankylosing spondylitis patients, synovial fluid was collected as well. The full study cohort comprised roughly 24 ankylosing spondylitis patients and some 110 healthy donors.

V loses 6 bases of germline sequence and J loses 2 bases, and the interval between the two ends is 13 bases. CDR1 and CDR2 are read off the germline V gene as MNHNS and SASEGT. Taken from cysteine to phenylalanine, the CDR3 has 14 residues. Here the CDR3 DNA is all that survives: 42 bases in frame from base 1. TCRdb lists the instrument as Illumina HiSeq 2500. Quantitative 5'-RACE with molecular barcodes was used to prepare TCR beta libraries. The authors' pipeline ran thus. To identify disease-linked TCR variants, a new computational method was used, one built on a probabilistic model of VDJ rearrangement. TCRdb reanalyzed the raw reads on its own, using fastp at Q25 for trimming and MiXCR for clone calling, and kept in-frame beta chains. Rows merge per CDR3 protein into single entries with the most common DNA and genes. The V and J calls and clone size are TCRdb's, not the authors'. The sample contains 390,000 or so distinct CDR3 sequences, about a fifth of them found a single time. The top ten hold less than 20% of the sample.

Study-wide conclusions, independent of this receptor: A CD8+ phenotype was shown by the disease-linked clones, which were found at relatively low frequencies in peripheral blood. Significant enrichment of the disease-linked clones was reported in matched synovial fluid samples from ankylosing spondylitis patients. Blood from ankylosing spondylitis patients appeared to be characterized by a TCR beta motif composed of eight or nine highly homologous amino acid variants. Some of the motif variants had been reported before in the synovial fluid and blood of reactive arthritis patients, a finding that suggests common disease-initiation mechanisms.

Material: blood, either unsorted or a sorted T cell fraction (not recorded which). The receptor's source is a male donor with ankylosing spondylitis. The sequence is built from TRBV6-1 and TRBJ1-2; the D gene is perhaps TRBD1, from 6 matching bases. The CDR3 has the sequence CASRRDTFNYGYTF. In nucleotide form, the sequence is TGTGCCAGCAGGAGGGACACCTTCAACTATGGCTACACCTTC.